This paragraph reports one TCR beta chain. Antigen: not known. Time point reported: persistent/refractory GD, antithyroid drugs over 5 years with positive TRAb. Researchers made the TCR library from RNA that was extracted from PBMCs. In each case, Graves' disease was diagnosed per American Thyroid Association guidelines. Those enrolled as patients came out of an endocrinology department in Xi'an, China. Arm-PCR of CDR3 regions and iRepertoire HTBI primers were the basis on which TCR beta libraries were built. TCRdb analysed the multiplex PCR reads with MiXCR anew, one entry per CDR3 protein. This table has around 460,000 distinct CDR3 sequences, around a fifth appearing once. The CDR3 runs 15 residues. After removal of 2 bases from V and 4 bases from J, the junction contained 3 bases not matched to a gene. The germline V gene has CDR1 SGHAT and CDR2 FQNNGV. These data are taken from a study of regulatory T cells in long-lasting Graves disease. Across the study: Persistent cases were those of Graves' disease that involved over 5 years of antithyroid drugs with positive TSH receptor antibodies. Study-wide points: Newly diagnosed disease favored TRBV20-1 and TRBJ2-1 over persistent disease.

This chain connects TRBV11-2 to TRBJ2-2; TRBD2 matches 8 bases. The source of this sequence is a female donor with Graves disease. The starting material was peripheral blood mononuclear cells (PBMCs), obtained when the disease was refractory, from a patient treated with antithyroid drugs. The CDR3 region is CASSLRGGSTGELFF. The DNA for the CDR3 is TGTGCCAGCAGCTTACGCGGGGGGAGCACCGGGGAGCTGTTTTTT.